This TCR beta chain was sequenced for a study of shared clonotypes between healthy human individuals. The study's findings and limits: A reduction in generation probabilities was seen for non-shared clonotypes relative to those shared by all four donors. It was observed that roughly 5.1% of naive CD4 clonotypes were shared across several donors. Rarefaction analysis demonstrated incomplete sorted-subset sequencing notwithstanding large depth. Memory subsets generally showed smaller estimated richness than naive subsets did.

Generated by immunoSEQ multiplex PCR, the TCRdb table keeps only in-frame clones and is missing some. Found here are under 1 million clones, 92% of them singletons; the top ten hold approximately 25%. Terminally differentiated effector memory CD45RA+ cells were left out of the naive CD8 fraction, which was CD45RO-negative and positively selected for CCR7. With respect to this clone: Antigen specificity is unknown.

The germline gives CDR1 KGHSH, CDR2 LQKENI. V gave up 2 bases and J gave up 8 bases, with 22 bases separating them. The CDR3 totals 17 residues. The TCR comes from a man aged 25-45 years in good health. Sequenced input: naive CD8+ T cells sorted from blood. The chain joins TRBV18 to TRBJ2-1; weak D call: TRBD2 (6 bases). The CDR3 region has the DNA TGTGCCAGCTCACCAACGTCACTTCGGAGCGGGTTTGATGAGCAGTTCTTC. Translation gives CASSPTSLRSGFDEQFF. Complete variable domain (other parts from reference TRBV18 and TRBJ2-1): NAGVMQNPRHLVRRRGQEARLRCSPMKGHSHVYWYRQLPEEGLKFMVYLQKENIIDESGMPKERFSAEFPKEGPSILRIQQVVRGDSAAYFCASSPTSLRSGFDEQFFGPGTRLTVL.